The clone carrying this T cell receptor (beta chain) occurred a few times. This record belongs to a study of technical replicates of blood from a few donors. The data were produced by immunoSEQ multiplex PCR, yet TCRdb's version contains in-frame clones alone and is incomplete. Of under 85,000 clones listed, about 91% are singletons. This CDR3 region has 14 residues. CDR1 is SGDLS and CDR2 is YYNGEE in the germline V gene. Unmatched junction bases numbered 11, after V lost 4 bases and J lost 7 bases. The TCR was taken from a human donor in good health. Some clones in this sample may be carry-over from other donors' samples. The sample taken for sequencing was T cells isolated from PBMCs. The V and J genes are TRBV9 and TRBJ2-7, with 7 bases aligning to TRBD1. The CDR3, as DNA: TGTGCCAGCAGCCCCCGAGGGACAGCCCAAGAGCAGTACTTC. Translated: CASSPRGTAQEQYF. Variable domain in full (rest from reference TRBV9 and TRBJ2-7): DSGVTQTPKHLITATGQRVTLRCSPRSGDLSVYWYQQSLDQGLQFLIQYYNGEERAKGNILERFSAQQFPDLHSELNLSSLELGDSALYFCASSPRGTAQEQYFGPGTRLTVT.